This T cell receptor beta chain was identified in a study of graft-versus-host responses after intestinal transplantation. Turning to the study itself: The transplants performed in recipients were multivisceral, liver-intestinal, or isolated intestinal. All recipients got anti-thymocyte globulin induction, then tacrolimus and steroids for approximately 3 years. Overall study results and limits: Maximum circulating GvH clone levels tracked with early post-transplant HvG decreases. Those patients showing graft-donor T cell macrochimerism displayed high graft-versus-host to host-versus-graft clonal ratios in allografts.

The germline gives CDR1 MNHEY, CDR2 SVGAGI. The V gene lost 4 bases and the J gene lost 4 bases, with 13 bases spanning the gap. The CDR3 runs 15 residues. A word on this clone: As yet, its antigen is unknown.

Clones were sequenced by immunoSEQ multiplex PCR, and TCRdb holds only the in-frame ones, with some missing. The sample yields around 89,000 clones, 92% seen once. The gene calls are TRBV6-5 and TRBJ2-2, with TRBD1 as a possible D gene (8 bases). The clonotype comes from a human donor who was the organ donor for an intestinal transplant. Sequencing was performed on unstimulated CD8+ T cells sorted from spleen or lymph node cells, taken before transplant. The CDR3, as DNA: TGTGCCAGCAGTTTGTACAGGGGGGGCACCGGGGAGCTGTTTTTT. Translated, it gives CASSLYRGGTGELFF.